The present T cell receptor beta chain was sequenced within a study of blood T cell repertoires in COVID-19. Study summary: The United States, Italy and Spain were the sources of the acute and convalescent COVID-19 samples. In each case, the material was cDNA or gDNA derived from T cells, B-cell-depleted T cells, or PBMCs.

A word on this clone: Relative to the germline gene, one junction end is altered; a read error may explain this.

In the study's own analysis: Reference gene primer amplification yielded estimated nucleated cell counts. Assay: immunoSEQ multiplex PCR; the TCRdb copy retains only in-frame clones and omits some. For V, J and clone size, that table is used; D and trimming come from the DNA. The sample has about 240,000 clones; about 85% are singletons. This CDR3 contains 15 residues. CDR1 and CDR2 from the germline V gene are SGHAT and FQDESV (reference sequence). The TCR was taken from a man in his fifties or sixties who had recovered from COVID-19. V is TRBV11-1 and J is TRBJ1-6; D not certain. The sequenced sample was peripheral blood. The CDR3 nucleotides are TGTGCCAGCAGCTTATTGGAACATCAGGCATCACCCCCCCACTTT. This gives the protein CASSLLEHQASPPHF.